Following are 21 T cell receptor beta chains from one sample sequenced in a study of molecular identifiers for immune sequencing clone quantification. Each CDR3 protein is one row after TCRdb ran MiXCR on the PCR reads. The sample consists of fewer than 70,000 distinct CDR3 sequences, 15% to 20% of them appearing once. Sequencing was done on a sample of naive CD8+ T cells from blood, with Jurkat cell RNA spiked in. Stated subset: FACS-sorted CD8+CD4-CCR7+CD45RA+ naive T cells. The receptors derive from a human donor in good health. Some libraries in this study had Jurkat cell RNA spiked in.

To note about this clonotype: A much larger clone lies one base from this, so it may be a read error. The gene calls are TRBV28 and TRBJ2-1; possibly TRBD1 for D (6 bases). CDR1 is MDHEN, CDR2 SYDVKM, per germline. This CDR3 is 15 amino acids long. In nucleotides, the CDR3 is TGTGCCAGCAGTCCTCACAGGGAAGTTTACAATGAGCAGTGCTTC. Its translation: CASSPHREVYNEQCF.

In its sample, this clonotype was seen many times. The rearrangement uses TRBV29-1 and TRBJ2-7; D is uncertain. The CDR3 has 12 residues. The V end lost 0 bases, the J end lost 4 bases, and 7 bases lay between the germline ends. Germline V lookup: CDR1 SQVTM, CDR2 ANQGSEA. This CDR3 reads CSVEDRSYEQYF. CDR3 coding DNA: TGCAGCGTTGAAGATCGGAGTTACGAGCAGTACTTC.

This clonotype was counted many times. This chain uses TRBV6-1 with TRBJ2-7; TRBD1 is a possible D gene (5 bases). Germline loops: CDR1 MNHNS, CDR2 SASEGT. This CDR3 has 14 residues. Trimming left V 6 bases short and J 6 bases short, with 18 bases between. The CDR3, as DNA: TGTGCCAGCAGAGATTATACCGACAGCCCCGAGCAGTACTTC. Its protein is CASRDYTDSPEQYF.

This clonotype occurred a few times. The chain combines TRBV20-1 with TRBJ2-1; TRBD2 aligns across 10 bases. Germline V lookup: CDR1 DFQATT, CDR2 SNEGSKA (reference sequence). V shed 6 bases, J shed 5 bases, and the junction held 7 bases outside the gene matches. The CDR3 totals 14 residues. CDR3 protein: CSAFGLADNNEQFF. The CDR3 DNA is TGCAGTGCCTTTGGACTAGCGGATAACAATGAGCAGTTCTTC.

This clonotype turned up a few times. Just one base apart from a much larger clone, this may be a read error. The CDR3 spells CASSHGTSSLFGGEQFF. The CDR3 DNA sequence: TGTGCCAGCAGTCATGGTACTAGCTCCCTTTTCGGCGGGGAGCAGTTTTTT. The V gene is TRBV27, the J gene TRBJ2-2, with D possibly TRBD2 on 6 matching bases. The germline CDR1 and CDR2 sequences are MNHEY and SMNVEV (reference sequence). The CDR3 sequence is 17 residues long.

This clonotype was detected many times. The chain is built from TRBV13 and TRBJ2-2; D is undetermined. Germline CDR1 is PRHDT and CDR2 is FYEKMQ (reference sequence). V lost 3 bases and J lost 2, with 10 bases in between. This CDR3 spans 15 amino acids. The chain's CDR3 is CASSFGPTNTGELFF. The CDR3 region has the DNA TGTGCCAGCAGCTTTGGACCAACCAACACCGGGGAGCTGTTTTTT. The full variable domain, completed using reference TRBV13 and TRBJ2-2, is AAGVIQSPRHLIKEKRETATLKCYPIPRHDTVYWYQQGPGQDPQFLISFYEKMQSDKGSIPDRFSAQQFSDYHSELNMSSLELGDSALYFCASSFGPTNTGELFFGEGSRLTVL.

This chain links TRBV25-1 with TRBJ1-2, with TRBD1 matching over 10 bases. CDR1 is MGHDK, CDR2 SYGVNS, per germline. CDR3 length equals 14 residues. V was clipped by 4 bases and J by 3 bases; unmatched bases: 2. The CDR3 DNA sequence: TGTGCCAGCAGTGTGGGGACAGGGGACTATGGCTACACCTTC. Amino acid sequence: CASSVGTGDYGYTF.

This clonotype was observed many times. The rearrangement joins TRBV6-5 to TRBJ1-5; D gene uncertain. V was shortened by 4 bases and J by 2 bases, with 9 bases between the two germline ends. Germline CDR1 reads MNHEY; CDR2 reads SVGAGI. This CDR3 contains 14 residues. CDR3 residues: CASSSGYGNQPQHF. CDR3 coding DNA: TGTGCCAGCAGTTCGGGATATGGCAATCAGCCCCAGCATTTT.

This clonotype was counted ten times or more. This rearrangement joins TRBV14 to TRBJ2-1, with D perhaps TRBD2 (5 bases). CDR3 length: 15 amino acids. The ends were cut back, 4 bases at V and 1 base at J, with 11 bases in the middle. CDR1 and CDR2 (germline): SGHDN, FVKESK. The CDR3 DNA is TGTGCCAGCAGCCCCGAGAGCGGTTCCTACAATGAGCAGTTCTTC. Its protein is CASSPESGSYNEQFF.

A note on this clonotype: Being one base from a much bigger clone, this may be a read error. Here the CDR3 omits its conserved ending phenylalanine or tryptophan, so a read error is the likely source. The chain is built from TRBV2 and TRBJ1-1; D may be TRBD1 (6 bases). The V gene lost 6 bases and the J gene lost 5 bases, with 16 bases spanning the gap. The CDR3 length is 14 residues. Germline CDR1 is SNHLY and CDR2 is FYNNEI. Written as DNA, the CDR3 is TGTGCCAGCAGGGGTACAGGGAGAAGGACTGAAGCTTTCCTT. Translation: CASRGTGRRTEAFL.

Of note for this clonotype: A much larger clone sits a single nucleotide away, making a read error possible. The V and J genes are TRBV28 and TRBJ1-1; possibly TRBD1 for D (5 bases). The CDR3 spans 14 residues. Germline V lookup: CDR1 MDHEN, CDR2 SYDVKM. The DNA of the CDR3 is TGTGCTGGATCGGAGAACAGCCGGGGGACTGAAGCTTTCTTT. Protein product: CAGSENSRGTEAFF.

There are many counts of this clonotype. The chain combines TRBV6-4 with TRBJ1-4; D is unclear. Germline V gene sequence: CDR1 MRHNA, CDR2 SNTAGT. The CDR3 runs to 15 residues. The ends were cut back, 4 bases at V and 7 bases at J, with 16 bases in the middle. Here the CDR3 reads CASSGAGSVREKLFF. CDR3 coding DNA: TGTGCCAGCAGTGGGGCAGGTTCGGTACGTGAAAAACTGTTTTTT.

On this clonotype itself: A much bigger clone sits one base away, suggesting this may be a read error. The chain links TRBV3-2 to TRBJ2-1; the table's D call of TRBD2 was not tested on the DNA. TRBV3-2 is a pseudogene. The CDR3 covers 15 residues. This chain's CDR3 is CASSHRLAGGPEQLF. In nucleotides, the CDR3 is TGTGCCAGCAGCCACCGACTAGCGGGAGGGCCGGAGCAGCTCTTC.

As to this clonotype: This may stem from a read error, because a much larger clone lies one nucleotide away. The rearrangement links TRBV30 to TRBJ1-2; D not resolved. The CDR3 is 11 amino acids. Germline V lookup: CDR1 GTSNPN, CDR2 SVGIG (reference sequence). The CDR3 DNA sequence: TGTACCTGGAGTCGAAGTTATGGCTACACCTTC. The encoded protein is CTWSRSYGYTF.

This clonotype showed up many times. The chain recombines TRBV5-6 with TRBJ2-7; the D gene is possibly TRBD1 (5 bases). Germline-derived CDR1 and CDR2 are SGHDT and YYEEEE. Trimming removed 0 bases at V and 2 bases at J, with 6 bases between. This CDR3 has 13 amino acids. This CDR3 is CASSLGTTYEQYF. In DNA, the CDR3 is TGTGCCAGCAGCTTGGGGACAACCTACGAGCAGTACTTC.

This clonotype occurred many times. V and J are TRBV4-1 and TRBJ2-3; D not resolved. Trimming took 1 base from V and 6 from J, leaving 17 bases between them. The germline gives CDR1 MGHRA, CDR2 YSYEKL. CDR3 length equals 16 residues. CDR3 in DNA: TGCGCCAGCAGCCAAGTTATAGGGCCGGAATTTGATACGCAGTATTTT. Encoded protein: CASSQVIGPEFDTQYF.

This clonotype came up many times. The genes are TRBV7-2 and TRBJ2-3, with D possibly being TRBD2 (6 bases). Germline CDR1 SGHTA, CDR2 FQGNSA. Trimming took off 1 base at V and 2 bases at J, with 13 bases between the two ends. This CDR3 is 16 amino acids long. The CDR3 sequence: CASSLVSGTPTDTQYF. CDR3 sequence (DNA): TGTGCCAGCAGCTTAGTGTCTGGGACTCCCACAGATACGCAGTATTTT.

This clonotype was found many times. V usage is TRBV20-1 and J usage is TRBJ2-1; D may be TRBD2 (6 bases). The length of the CDR3 is 17 residues. Trimming removed 4 bases at V and 7 bases at J, with 26 bases between. Germline V gene lookup returns CDR1 DFQATT and CDR2 SNEGSKA (reference sequence). CDR3 sequence reads: CSANPRLMAGRQNEQFF. CDR3 DNA: TGCAGTGCTAACCCCCGTTTGATGGCGGGAAGGCAGAATGAGCAGTTCTTC.

This clonotype came up many times. The chain couples TRBV6-2 or TRBV6-3 to TRBJ2-1; 11 positions agree with TRBD2. The germline CDR1 and CDR2 sequences are MNHEY and SVGEGT. The V segment lost 4 bases and the J segment 3 bases; nucleotides outside the gene matches: 11. This CDR3 contains 18 residues. Here the CDR3 DNA reads TGTGCCAGCAGTTTCACGCGAGCGACTAGCGGGGACTACAATGAGCAGTTCTTC. It translates to CASSFTRATSGDYNEQFF.

The sample holds many counts of this clonotype. This chain joins TRBV28 and TRBJ1-1, with D perhaps matching TRBD1 (6 bases). V lost 1 base and J 4 bases, leaving 13 bases between the germline ends. This CDR3 has 15 residues. Germline V gives CDR1 MDHEN, CDR2 SYDVKM. CDR3 DNA sequence: TGTGCCAGCAGTTTATACCGGGGGCTGGCCACTGAAGCTTTCTTT. It translates to CASSLYRGLATEAFF. Full variable domain (remainder filled in from reference TRBV28 and TRBJ1-1): DVKVTQSSRYLVKRTGEKVFLECVQDMDHENMFWYRQDPGLGLRLIYFSYDVKMKEKGDIPEGYSVSREKKERFSLILESASTNQTSMYLCASSLYRGLATEAFFGQGTRLTVV.

This clonotype has a count of ten or more. CDR3: CASSLPTGVLAGGTDTQYF. CDR3 nucleotides: TGTGCCAGCAGCTTACCCACGGGGGTACTAGCGGGAGGAACAGATACGCAGTATTTT. The V call is TRBV7-9, the J call TRBJ2-3; 12 bases line up with TRBD2. The CDR3 contains 19 residues. CDR1 is SEHNR, CDR2 FQNEAQ, per germline (reference sequence). V lost 2 bases to trimming and J lost 3 bases; unmatched junction nucleotides: 12.